This entry concerns a single T cell receptor beta chain. Its matching antigen is unknown. A library of TCRbeta sequences, prepared with unique molecular identifiers, was generated. Each CDR3 protein gets one entry after TCRdb re-called the PCR reads with MiXCR. The top ten hold around 36% of the sample, which has a few hundred thousand distinct CDR3 sequences, more than 20% seen once. The data stem from a study of T-cell reconstitution after alpha-beta-depleted transplantation in children. Study findings and constraints: Approximately two months post-transplant, alpha-beta T cells reportedly originated from several hundred expanded graft clones.

The sequence came from a boy less than two years old with Wiskott-Aldrich syndrome, due to receive a stem cell transplant. Sample: PBMCs, taken before TCRalphabeta/CD19-depleted stem cell transplant.

The CDR3 region is CASSSPDLGNTIYF. CDR3 nucleotides: TGTGCCAGCAGTTCCCCGGACCTGGGAAACACCATATATTTT. The chain combines TRBV28 with TRBJ1-3; D call uncertain. Germline V CDR1 and CDR2: MDHEN, SYDVKM. The CDR3 is 14 residues long. Trimming cost V 4 bases and J 4 bases, with 11 bases left between them.